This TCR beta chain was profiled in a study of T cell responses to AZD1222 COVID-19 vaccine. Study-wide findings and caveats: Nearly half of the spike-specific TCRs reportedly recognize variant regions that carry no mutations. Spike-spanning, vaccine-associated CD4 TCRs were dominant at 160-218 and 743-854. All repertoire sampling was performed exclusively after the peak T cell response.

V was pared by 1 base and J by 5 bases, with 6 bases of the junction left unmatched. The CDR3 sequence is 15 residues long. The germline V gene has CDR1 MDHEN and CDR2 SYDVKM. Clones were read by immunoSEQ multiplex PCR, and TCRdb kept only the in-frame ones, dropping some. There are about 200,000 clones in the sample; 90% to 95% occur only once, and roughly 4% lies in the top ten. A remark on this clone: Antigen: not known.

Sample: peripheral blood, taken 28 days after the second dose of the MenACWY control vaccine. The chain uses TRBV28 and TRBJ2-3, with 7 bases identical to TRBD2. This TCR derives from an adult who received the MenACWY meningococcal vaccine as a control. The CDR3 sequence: CASSLSRTSGDTQYF. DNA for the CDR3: TGTGCCAGCAGTTTATCGCGGACTAGTGGAGATACGCAGTATTTT. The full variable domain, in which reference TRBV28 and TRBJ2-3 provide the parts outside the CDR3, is DVKVTQSSRYLVKRTGEKVFLECVQDMDHENMFWYRQDPGLGLRLIYFSYDVKMKEKGDIPEGYSVSREKKERFSLILESASTNQTSMYLCASSLSRTSGDTQYFGPGTRLTVL.